A single sample gave rise to the 4 T cell receptor beta chains below, sequenced in a study of CD8+ T cells in alopecia areata. The sequencing template was cDNA reverse transcribed from extracted RNA. Profiled with immunoSEQ multiplex PCR; TCRdb holds only in-frame clones, not every one. The sample includes about 98,000 clones, about 40% of them seen just once. The sequenced sample was CD4+ T cells sorted from blood. These receptors were taken from a human donor with alopecia areata.

The chain links TRBV29-1 to TRBJ1-1; possible D gene TRBD1, 5 bases. Germline CDR1 SQVTM, CDR2 ANQGSEA. The CDR3 runs 16 residues. V was clipped by 7 bases and J by 1 base, with 22 bases between them. The CDR3 DNA follows: TGCAGCGCCCAGGGAGGTCCTGGACACCCGAACACTGAAGCTTTCTTT. This codes for CSAQGGPGHPNTEAFF. Variable domain in full (rest from reference TRBV29-1 and TRBJ1-1): SAVISQKPSRDICQRGTSLTIQCQVDSQVTMMFWYRQQPGQSLTLIATANQGSEATYESGFVIDKFPISRPNLTFSTLTVSNMSPEDSSIYLCSAQGGPGHPNTEAFFGQGTRLTVV.

V is TRBV30 and J is TRBJ1-2, with TRBD1 matching 7 bases. The CDR3 covers 13 residues. CDR1 is GTSNPN and CDR2 is SVGIG in the germline V gene (reference sequence). The V gene end was trimmed by 0 bases and the J gene end by 4 bases; junction bases not matched to a gene: 2. CDR3 region: CAWSVRQGYGYTF. DNA for the CDR3: TGTGCCTGGAGTGTACGACAGGGCTATGGCTACACCTTC.

CDR3 coding DNA: TGTGCCTGGAGTATGTCCTATGGCTACACCTTC. Protein product: CAWSMSYGYTF. The rearrangement joins TRBV30 to TRBJ1-2; D not certain. CDR3 length: 11 residues. Trimming took 2 bases from V and 4 from J, leaving 5 bases between them. Germline lookup yields CDR1 GTSNPN and CDR2 SVGIG (reference sequence).

This clone was found a few times. V gene TRBV11-2 combines with J gene TRBJ2-7; 8 bases match TRBD1. Germline V lookup: CDR1 SGHAT, CDR2 FQNNGV. CDR3 length: 14 residues. The V gene end was trimmed by 2 bases and the J gene end by 4 bases; junction bases not matched to a gene: 4. CDR3 sequence (DNA): TGTGCCAGCAGCTTAAGTGACAGGGGTTACGAGCAGTACTTC. As protein: CASSLSDRGYEQYF.